This T cell receptor (beta chain) was identified in a study of CD8 T cells in Susac syndrome. RNA, at about 0.5 to 1 ug, was reverse transcribed with random hexamers. Multiplex immunoSEQ PCR targeted 54 Vbeta and 13 Jbeta TCR beta segments. In TCRdb, the immunoSEQ multiplex PCR reads were re-called with MiXCR into one record per CDR3 protein. The sample lists fewer than 300,000 distinct CDR3 sequences; about 85% were seen once. V lost 8 bases to trimming and J lost 0 bases, with 11 bases between them. From germline, CDR1 is MNHEY and CDR2 SMNVEV (reference sequence). The CDR3 runs 14 residues. Sequencing of TCR beta was undertaken in CD8+ and CD4+ T cells derived from blood.

V and J are TRBV27 and TRBJ2-1; D unresolved. The TCR comes from a human donor with multiple sclerosis. Input material: CD8+ T cells from PBMCs. The CDR3 sequence is CASSSLSSYNEQFF. Here the CDR3 DNA reads TGTGCCAGCTCCTCTCTCTCCTCCTACAATGAGCAGTTCTTC.